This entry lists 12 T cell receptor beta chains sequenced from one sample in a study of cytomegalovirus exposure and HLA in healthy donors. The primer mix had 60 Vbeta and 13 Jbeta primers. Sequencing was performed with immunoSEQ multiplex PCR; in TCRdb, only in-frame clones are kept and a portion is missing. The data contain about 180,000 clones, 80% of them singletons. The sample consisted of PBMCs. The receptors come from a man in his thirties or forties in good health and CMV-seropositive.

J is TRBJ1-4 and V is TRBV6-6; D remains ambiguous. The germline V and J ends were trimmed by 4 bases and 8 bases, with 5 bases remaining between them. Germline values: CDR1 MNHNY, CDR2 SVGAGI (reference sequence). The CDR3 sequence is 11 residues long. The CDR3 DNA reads TGTGCCAGCAGTTGGGAGGAAAAACTGTTTTTT. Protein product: CASSWEEKLFF.

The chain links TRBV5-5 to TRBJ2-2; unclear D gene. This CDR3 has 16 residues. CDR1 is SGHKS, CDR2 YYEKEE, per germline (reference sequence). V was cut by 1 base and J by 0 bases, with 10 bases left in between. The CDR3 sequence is CASSLLRVANTGELFF. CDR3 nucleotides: TGTGCCAGCAGCTTGCTTCGCGTCGCGAACACCGGGGAGCTGTTTTTT.

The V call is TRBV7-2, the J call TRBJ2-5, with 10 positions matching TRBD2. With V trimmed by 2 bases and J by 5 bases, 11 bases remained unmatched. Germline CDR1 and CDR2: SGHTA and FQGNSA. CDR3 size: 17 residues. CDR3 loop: CASSLPSGGAKWETQYF. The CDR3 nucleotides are TGTGCCAGCAGCTTACCCAGCGGGGGGGCGAAGTGGGAGACCCAGTACTTC.

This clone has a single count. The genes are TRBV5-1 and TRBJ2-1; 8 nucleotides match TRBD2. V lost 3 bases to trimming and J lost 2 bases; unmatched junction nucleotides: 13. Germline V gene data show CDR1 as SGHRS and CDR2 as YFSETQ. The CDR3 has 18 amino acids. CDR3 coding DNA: TGCGCCAGCAGCTCCCCCATGGGAGCGGGAGTCGCCTACAATGAGCAGTTCTTC. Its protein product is CASSSPMGAGVAYNEQFF.

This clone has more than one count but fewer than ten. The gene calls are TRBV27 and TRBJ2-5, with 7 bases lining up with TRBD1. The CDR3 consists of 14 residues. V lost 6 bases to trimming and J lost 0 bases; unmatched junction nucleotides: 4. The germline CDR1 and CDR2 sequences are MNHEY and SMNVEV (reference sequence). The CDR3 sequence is CASSRDSYQETQYF. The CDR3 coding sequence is TGTGCCAGCAGCCGGGACAGCTACCAAGAGACCCAGTACTTC.

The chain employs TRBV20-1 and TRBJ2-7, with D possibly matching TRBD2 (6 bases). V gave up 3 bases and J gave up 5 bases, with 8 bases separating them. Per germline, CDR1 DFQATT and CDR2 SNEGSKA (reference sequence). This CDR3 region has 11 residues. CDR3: CSASGGNEQYF. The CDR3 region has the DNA TGCAGTGCTAGCGGGGGTAACGAGCAGTACTTC.

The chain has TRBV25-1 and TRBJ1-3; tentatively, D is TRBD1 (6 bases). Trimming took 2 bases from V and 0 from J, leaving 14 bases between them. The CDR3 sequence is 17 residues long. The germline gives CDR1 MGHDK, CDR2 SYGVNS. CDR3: CASSESTGTHSGNTIYF. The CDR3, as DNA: TGTGCCAGCAGTGAAAGTACAGGGACACACTCTGGAAACACCATATATTTT.

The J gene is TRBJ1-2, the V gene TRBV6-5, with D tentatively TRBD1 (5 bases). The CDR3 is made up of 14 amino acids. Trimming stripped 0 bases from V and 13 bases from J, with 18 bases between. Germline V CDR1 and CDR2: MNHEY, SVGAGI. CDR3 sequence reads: CASSYSEGPVGSTF. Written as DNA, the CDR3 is TGTGCCAGCAGTTACTCGGAGGGACCCGTAGGGTCCACCTTC.

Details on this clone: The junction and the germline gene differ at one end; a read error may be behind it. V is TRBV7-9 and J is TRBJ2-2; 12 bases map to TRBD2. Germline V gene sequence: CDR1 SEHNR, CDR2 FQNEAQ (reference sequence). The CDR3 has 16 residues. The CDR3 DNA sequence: TGTTCCAGCAGCTTCCTAGCGGGGGGGACCACCGGGGAGCTGTTTTTT. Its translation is CSSSFLAGGTTGELFF.

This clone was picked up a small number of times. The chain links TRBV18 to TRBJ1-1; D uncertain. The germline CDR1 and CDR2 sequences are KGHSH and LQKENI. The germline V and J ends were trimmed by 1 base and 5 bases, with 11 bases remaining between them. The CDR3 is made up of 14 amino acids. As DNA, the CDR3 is TGTGCCAGCTCACCACTAGAGGGTCGGACTGAAGCTTTCTTT. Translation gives CASSPLEGRTEAFF.

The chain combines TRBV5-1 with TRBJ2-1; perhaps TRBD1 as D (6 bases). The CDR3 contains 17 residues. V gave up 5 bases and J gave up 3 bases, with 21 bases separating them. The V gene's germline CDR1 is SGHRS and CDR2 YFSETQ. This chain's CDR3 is CASSWGPWGPLYNEQFF. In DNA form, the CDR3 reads TGCGCCAGCAGTTGGGGGCCCTGGGGGCCCCTCTACAATGAGCAGTTCTTC.

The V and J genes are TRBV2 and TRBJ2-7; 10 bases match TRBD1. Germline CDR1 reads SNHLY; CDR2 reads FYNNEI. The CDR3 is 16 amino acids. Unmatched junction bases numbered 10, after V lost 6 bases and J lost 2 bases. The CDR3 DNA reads TGTGCCAGCAGCAGAGCGACAGGGGGCTATACCTACGAGCAGTACTTC. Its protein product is CASSRATGGYTYEQYF.